This T cell receptor beta chain is from a study of breast tumors, draining lymph nodes, adjacent tissues. TCRdb fed the multiplex PCR reads into MiXCR, producing one record per CDR3 protein. The sample lists around 190,000 distinct CDR3 sequences, roughly 30% occurring once. Samples came from axillary lymph nodes draining the breast cancer. The germline V gene encodes CDR1 SEHNR and CDR2 FQNEAQ (reference sequence). Trimming removed 1 base from V and 3 bases from J; junction bases left unmatched: 3. This CDR3 has 16 amino acids. In the case of this clonotype: What it binds is not known.

General study points: Tumors had less TCR diversity than lymph nodes, more than nontumor tissue.

The chain uses TRBV7-9 and TRBJ2-6, with 7 bases lining up with TRBD1. Input material: axillary lymph node tissue. This TCR derives from a female donor with breast cancer. Some clones in this sample may be carry-over from other donors' samples. CDR3 DNA sequence: TGTGCCAGCAGCTTAGAGGGGGCGAATGGGGCCAACGTCCTGACTTTC. Its translation: CASSLEGANGANVLTF.